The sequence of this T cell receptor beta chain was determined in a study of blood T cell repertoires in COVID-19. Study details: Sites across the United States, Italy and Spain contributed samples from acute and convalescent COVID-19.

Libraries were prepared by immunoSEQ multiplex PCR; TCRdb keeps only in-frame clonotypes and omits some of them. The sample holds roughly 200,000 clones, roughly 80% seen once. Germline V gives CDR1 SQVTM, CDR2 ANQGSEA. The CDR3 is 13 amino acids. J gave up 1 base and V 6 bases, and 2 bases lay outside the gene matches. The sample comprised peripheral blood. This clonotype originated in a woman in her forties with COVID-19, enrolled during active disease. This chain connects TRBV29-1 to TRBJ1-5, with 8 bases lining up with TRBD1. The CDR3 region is CSVRTGSNQPQHF. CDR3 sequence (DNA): TGCAGCGTGAGGACAGGGAGCAATCAGCCCCAGCATTTT.